This TCR beta chain comes out of a study of cytomegalovirus exposure and HLA in healthy donors. The wider study: Earlier work reported approximately 110 million unique TCR beta sequences from about 190 million T cells.

This clone was counted a few times. Both 60 Vbeta primers and 13 Jbeta primers went into the PCR. Produced via immunoSEQ multiplex PCR; TCRdb's table is partial and in-frame only. In the table there are 100,000 or so clones, 76% of which are singletons. Those who donated were healthy bone marrow donors. The receptor comes from a middle-aged man in good health and CMV-seronegative. The sample was PBMCs.

The CDR3, as DNA: TGTGCCACCAGCAGAGAAACGACGCTAGCAGCCACTAATGAAAAACTGTTTTTT. It specifies CATSRETTLAATNEKLFF. The V gene is TRBV15, the J gene TRBJ1-4; D gene unclear. This CDR3 has 18 amino acids. Trimming removed 0 bases from V and 2 bases from J, with 16 bases in between. Germline V gene lookup returns CDR1 LNHNV and CDR2 YYDKDF (reference sequence).